This is a list of T cell receptor beta chains from one sample in a study of blood T cell repertoires in COVID-19. Generated by immunoSEQ multiplex PCR, the TCRdb table keeps only in-frame clones and is missing some. Among 200,000 to 250,000 clones listed, 85% to 90% were seen once. Sequenced sample: PBMCs or T cells enriched from blood (not recorded which). Receptors were obtained from a man aged 45-65 years who had been exposed to COVID-19. The CDR3 runs from the conserved cysteine through the conserved F or W. Clone size is shown for a subset of rows, as once, few, many or a class of expanded clone.

J	size	V	length	CDR3
TRBJ2-7	once	TRBV6-5	11	CASGEGAEQYF
TRBJ1-1	NA	TRBV11-2	13	CASSADRNTEAFF
TRBJ2-5	NA	TRBV5-1	16	CASSQGQGAWQETQYF
TRBJ1-2	NA	TRBV19	18	CASSRGGSQVSAIVGYTF
TRBJ2-2	NA	TRBV28	16	CASHAGGVGSTGELFF
TRBJ2-5	NA	TRBV9	15	CASSVGGGMGETQYF
TRBJ2-5	NA	TRBV3-1/TRBV3-2	14	CASRKSGSQETQYF
TRBJ2-1	NA	TRBV16	14	CASNNQGPYNEQFF
TRBJ1-4	NA	TRBV7-3	17	CASSPSPPGQGREKLFF
TRBJ2-1	NA	TRBV5-4	15	CASSRGAALYNEQFF
TRBJ1-2	NA	TRBV19	15	CASSIRGTPDYGYTF
TRBJ1-3	NA	TRBV15	16	CATSRNTGDKGNTIYF
TRBJ2-6	NA	TRBV19	16	CASSLYGVVGANVLTF
TRBJ1-2	NA	TRBV3-1/TRBV3-2	16	CASSHGTGGRLFGYTF
TRBJ2-1	NA	TRBV7-8	18	CASSPRIRAGEKVNEQFF
TRBJ2-3	NA	TRBV15	17	CATSRGGTSGSIDTQYF
TRBJ2-3	once	TRBV5-6	15	CASSLAGMSTDTQYF
TRBJ1-1	many	TRBV7-9	13	CASSLVSLFEAFF
TRBJ1-4	NA	TRBV5-5	14	CASSLDRANEKLFF
TRBJ1-4	NA	TRBV5-1	16	CASSPSARGLIEKLFF
TRBJ1-1	NA	TRBV18	15	CASSLLQGFNTEAFF
TRBJ1-3	once	TRBV5-1	15	CASRLTGADGNTIYF
TRBJ1-1	NA	TRBV27	15	CASSLIPTVNTEAFF
TRBJ1-5	NA	TRBV5-1	16	CASSLEPSGGGQPQHF
TRBJ1-4	NA	TRBV19	12	CASSIRDEKLFF
TRBJ1-2	NA	TRBV6-9	14	CASSLTGGDYGYTF